One and the same sample provided the 13 T cell receptor delta chains below, sequenced in a study of gamma-delta T cells after stem cell transplantation. TCRdb re-called the RT-PCR reads with CATT. Among 1,300 to 1,500 delta-chain clones listed, roughly 6.2% were seen once. Input material: gamma-delta T cells. All receptors come from a human donor. It is not recorded whose cells these are; they may come from a transplant donor.

This clone came up a few times. The TCRdb protein comes from a much larger clone and disagrees with this DNA's translation at residue 7, likely due to a read error; the protein given here is derived from the DNA. V and J are TRDV2 and TRDJ1; D is undetermined. Germline V gives CDR1 GEAIGNYY, CDR2 EKD. The CDR3 length is 16 residues. Trimming cost V 3 bases and J 0 bases, with 16 bases left between them. The CDR3 protein is CACDALKSPYTDKLIF. As DNA, the CDR3 is TGTGCCTGTGACGCTTTAAAGTCCCCGTACACCGATAAACTCATCTTT.

This clone has just a few counts. It is likely a read error: a sequence one base away is far more abundant. The CDR3 spells CACGTVDLGDKKYTDKLIF. In nucleotides, the CDR3 is TGTGCCTGTGGCACCGTGGACCTGGGGGATAAAAAGTACACCGATAAACTCATCTTT. The J gene is TRDJ1, the V gene TRDV2; TRDD3 matches at 10 bases. This CDR3 has 19 amino acids. Germline CDR1 GEAIGNYY, CDR2 EKD.

This clone turned up a few times. The protein held in TCRdb is that of a much larger clone and does not match this DNA's translation at residue 8, likely because of a read error; the protein shown is translated from the DNA. V and J are TRDV2 and TRDJ1; 8 nucleotides agree with TRDD3. The CDR3 contains 17 residues. V dropped 0 bases and J dropped 2; count of bases not matched to a gene: 10. Germline CDR1 and CDR2: GEAIGNYY and EKD. DNA for the CDR3: TGTGCCTGTGACACCATTCCTGCTGGGGGAGAAACCGATAAACTCATCTTT. The encoded protein is CACDTIPAGGETDKLIF.

This clone has more than one count but fewer than ten. Since a far larger clone is one base different, this is likely a read error. This sample includes further DNA sequences coding for the same CDR3. This sequence joins TRDV2 and TRDJ1, with TRDD3 matching 10 bases. The J segment lost 0 bases and the V segment lost 0 bases, leaving 15 bases of the junction unmatched. CDR1 and CDR2 (germline): GEAIGNYY, EKD. This CDR3 is built from 20 residues. The CDR3 DNA reads TGTGCCTGTGACACCGTTTGGGGCGGTACTGGGGGATTAAACACCGATAAACTCATCTTT. This sequence encodes CACDTVWGGTGGLNTDKLIF.

This clone qualifies as large. Additional DNA sequences in this sample encode the identical CDR3. The chain employs TRDV2 and TRDJ1, with D tentatively TRDD3 (6 bases). The germline gives CDR1 GEAIGNYY, CDR2 EKD. This CDR3 is 15 amino acids long. Trimming removed 3 bases from V and 1 base from J, with 14 bases in between. CDR3 region: CACDDLSGATDKLIF. CDR3 sequence (DNA): TGTGCCTGTGACGACCTGTCTGGGGCCACCGATAAACTCATCTTT.

This clone was detected only a few times. A far larger clone is a single base away, which makes a read error likely. Other nucleotide sequences in the sample specify the same CDR3. This chain uses TRDV2 with TRDJ1, with 10 nucleotides matching TRDD3. V gave up 3 bases and J gave up 4 bases; unmatched junction bases: 10. The CDR3 spans 16 residues. CDR1 GEAIGNYY and CDR2 EKD come from the germline V gene. The CDR3: CACDAVGDTRDDKLIF. CDR3 DNA: TGTGCCTGTGACGCAGTGGGGGATACTCGGGACGATAAACTCATCTTT.

To note about this clone: TCRdb has a much larger clone's protein, which differs at residue 3 from the translation of this DNA, likely because of a read error; what is shown is the protein translated from the DNA. CDR3 DNA: TGTGCCCGTGACTCGATGGAGGGGGGGAACACCGATAAACTCATCTTT. It translates to CARDSMEGGNTDKLIF. The V gene is TRDV2, the J gene TRDJ1; perhaps TRDD3 as D (6 bases). Per the germline V gene, CDR1 is GEAIGNYY and CDR2 is EKD. The CDR3 totals 16 residues.

A remark on this clone: This likely traces to a read error, being one base from a far larger clone. Other DNA sequences from this sample encode an identical CDR3 as well. This chain uses TRDV2 with TRDJ1, with a tentative D call TRDD3 (5 bases). The CDR3 loop spans 18 amino acids. From germline, CDR1 is GEAIGNYY and CDR2 EKD. The chain's CDR3 is CACDTAAGARKYTDKLIF. The CDR3 nucleotides read TGCGCCTGTGACACCGCCGCGGGGGCCCGTAAGTACACCGATAAACTCATCTTT.

Notes on this clone: TCRdb records a much larger clone's protein for this DNA, with a difference at residue 4 that likely arises from a read error; the protein given is the translation of the DNA. The chain employs TRDV2 and TRDJ1; D unresolved. In germline, CDR1 is GEAIGNYY, CDR2 EKD. The V and J ends lost 5 bases and 0 bases respectively, with 9 bases between them. CDR3 length: 13 residues. The CDR3 bases are TGTGCCTGTGGTGCTATCCACACCGATAAACTCATCTTT. It yields the protein CACGAIHTDKLIF.

This clone was recorded a few times. The likely explanation is a read error, given a far larger clone one base away. Other DNA variants within this sample encode the same CDR3. The chain combines TRDV2 with TRDJ1, with 11 positions matching TRDD3. Germline CDR1 and CDR2: GEAIGNYY and EKD. This CDR3 has 15 residues. CDR3 DNA: TGTGCCTGCGACACTGTTGGGGGATACGCCGATAAACTCATCTTT. This sequence encodes CACDTVGGYADKLIF.

A few counts support this clone. Translating this DNA gives a protein that differs at residue 7 from the TCRdb one, which belongs to a much larger clone; a read error is likely, and the protein shown is this translation. This CDR3 reads CACDSLEAYTDKLIF. CDR3 in DNA: TGTGCCTGTGACTCCCTGGAGGCCTACACCGATAAACTCATCTTT. The chain carries TRDV2 and TRDJ1, with D uncertain. CDR1 GEAIGNYY and CDR2 EKD come from the germline V gene. V lost 3 bases to trimming and J lost 0 bases, with 13 bases between them. The CDR3 covers 15 residues.

A few counts support this clone. The protein in TCRdb stems from a much larger clone and differs at residue 15 from this DNA's translation, likely a read error; here the protein is translated from the DNA. This chain uses TRAV29/DV5 with TRDJ1; TRDD2 is a possible D gene (9 bases). Germline V gene data show CDR1 as NSMFDY and CDR2 as ISSIKDK. This CDR3 spans 21 amino acids. In DNA form, the CDR3 reads TGTGCAGCGCAGGCCCCTTCCTACGATTACTGGGGGTACCCCGGCACCGATGAACTCATCTTT. It encodes CAAQAPSYDYWGYPGTDELIF.

This clone counts as medium-sized. This likely stems from a read error, as it lies one base from a far larger clone. V and J are TRDV2 and TRDJ1; 13 nucleotides agree with TRDD3. The germline gives CDR1 GEAIGNYY, CDR2 EKD. The CDR3 has 21 residues. CDR3 nucleotide sequence: TGTGCCTGTGACACCGTACTGGGGGATACGCGCGGGGGTAAGAGGGCCGATAAACCCATCTTT. The encoded protein is CACDTVLGDTRGGKRADKPIF.